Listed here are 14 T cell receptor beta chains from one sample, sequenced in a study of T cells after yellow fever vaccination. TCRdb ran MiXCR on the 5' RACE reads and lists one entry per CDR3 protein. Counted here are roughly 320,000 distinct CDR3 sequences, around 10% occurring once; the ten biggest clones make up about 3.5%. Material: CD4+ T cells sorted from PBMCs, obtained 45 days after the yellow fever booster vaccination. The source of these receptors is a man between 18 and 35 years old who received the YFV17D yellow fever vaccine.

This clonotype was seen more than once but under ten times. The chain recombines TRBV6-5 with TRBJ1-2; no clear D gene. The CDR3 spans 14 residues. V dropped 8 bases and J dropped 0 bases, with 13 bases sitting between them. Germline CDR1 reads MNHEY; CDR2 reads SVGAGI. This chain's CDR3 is CASAGVRANYGYTF. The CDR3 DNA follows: TGTGCCAGCGCGGGAGTCAGAGCTAACTATGGCTACACCTTC.

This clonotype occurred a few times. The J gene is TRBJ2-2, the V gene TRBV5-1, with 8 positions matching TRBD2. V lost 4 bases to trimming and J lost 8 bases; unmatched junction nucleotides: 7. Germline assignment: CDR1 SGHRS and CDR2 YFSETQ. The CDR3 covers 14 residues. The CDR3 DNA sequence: TGCGCCAGCAGCCGGGGGGGTTCCCCTGGGGAGCTGTTTTTT. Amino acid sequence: CASSRGGSPGELFF.

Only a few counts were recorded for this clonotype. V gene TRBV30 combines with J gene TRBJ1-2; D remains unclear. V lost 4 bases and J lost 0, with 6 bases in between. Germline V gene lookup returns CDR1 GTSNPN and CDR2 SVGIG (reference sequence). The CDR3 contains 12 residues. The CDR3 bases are TGTGCCTGGATGGCATCTAACTATGGCTACACCTTC. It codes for CAWMASNYGYTF. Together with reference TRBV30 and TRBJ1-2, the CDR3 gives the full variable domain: SQTIHQWPATLVQPVGSPLSLECTVEGTSNPNLYWYRQAAGRGLQLLFYSVGIGQISSEVPQNLSASRPQDRQFILSSKKLLLSDSGFYLCAWMASNYGYTFGSGTRLTVV.

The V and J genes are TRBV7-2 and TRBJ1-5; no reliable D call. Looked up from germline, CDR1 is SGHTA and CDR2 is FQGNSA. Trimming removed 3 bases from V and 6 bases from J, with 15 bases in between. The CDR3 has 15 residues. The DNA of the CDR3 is TGTGCCAGCAGCTTCGATTCGGGATATGGTCAGCCCCAGCATTTT. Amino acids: CASSFDSGYGQPQHF.

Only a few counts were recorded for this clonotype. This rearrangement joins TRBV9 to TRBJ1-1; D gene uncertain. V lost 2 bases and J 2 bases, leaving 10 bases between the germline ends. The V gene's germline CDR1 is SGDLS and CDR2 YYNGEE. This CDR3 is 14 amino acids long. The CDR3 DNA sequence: TGTGCCAGCAGCGTCTTTCCAGGCAACACTGAAGCTTTCTTT. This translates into CASSVFPGNTEAFF.

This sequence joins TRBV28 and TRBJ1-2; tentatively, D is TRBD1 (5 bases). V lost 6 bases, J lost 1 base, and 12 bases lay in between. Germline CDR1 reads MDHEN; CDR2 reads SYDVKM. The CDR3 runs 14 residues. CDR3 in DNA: TGTGCCAGCAGAACAGGAAGCGTTAACTATGGCTACACCTTC. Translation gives CASRTGSVNYGYTF.

The CDR3 loop reads CASSRSLGTYEQYV. The CDR3 nucleotides are TGTGCCAGCAGCCGGAGTCTAGGGACCTACGAGCAGTACGTC. J is TRBJ2-7 and V is TRBV5-5, with D hard to call. V dropped 4 bases and J dropped 2 bases, with 13 bases sitting between them. Per the germline V gene, CDR1 is SGHKS and CDR2 is YYEKEE (reference sequence). CDR3 length equals 14 residues.

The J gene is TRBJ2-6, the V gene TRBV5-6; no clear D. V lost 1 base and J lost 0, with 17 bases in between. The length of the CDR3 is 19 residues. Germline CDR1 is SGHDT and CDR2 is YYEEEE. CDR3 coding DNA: TGTGCCAGCAGCTTGTCGTGGCAGTCCGAACCCTCTGGGGCCAACGTCCTGACTTTC. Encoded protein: CASSLSWQSEPSGANVLTF. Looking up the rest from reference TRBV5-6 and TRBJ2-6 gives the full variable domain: DAGVTQSPTHLIKTRGQQVTLRCSPKSGHDTVSWYQQALGQGPQFIFQYYEEEERQRGNFPDRFSGHQFPNYSSELNVNALLLGDSALYLCASSLSWQSEPSGANVLTFGAGSRLTVL.

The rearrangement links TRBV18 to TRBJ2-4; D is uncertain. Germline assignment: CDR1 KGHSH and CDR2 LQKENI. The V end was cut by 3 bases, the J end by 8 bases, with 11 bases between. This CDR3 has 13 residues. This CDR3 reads CASSPGGLDIQYF. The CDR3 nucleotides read TGTGCCAGCTCACCCGGTGGGTTGGACATTCAGTACTTC.

The chain's CDR3 is CASTISGGAETQYF. The CDR3 nucleotides read TGTGCCAGCACCATTAGCGGGGGGGCCGAGACCCAGTACTTC. The chain has TRBV25-1 and TRBJ2-5; TRBD2 agrees at 11 bases. J was trimmed by 5 bases and V by 7 bases; bases with no gene match: 6. CDR3 length: 14 amino acids. CDR1 and CDR2 from the germline V gene are MGHDK and SYGVNS.

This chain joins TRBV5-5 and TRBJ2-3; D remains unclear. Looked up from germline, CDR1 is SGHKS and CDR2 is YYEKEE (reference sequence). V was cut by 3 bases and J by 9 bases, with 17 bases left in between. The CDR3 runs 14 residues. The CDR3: CASSSDLYQTTQYF. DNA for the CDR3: TGTGCCAGCAGCTCCGACTTGTACCAGACGACGCAGTATTTT. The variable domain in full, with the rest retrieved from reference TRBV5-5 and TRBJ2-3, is DAGVTQSPTHLIKTRGQQVTLRCSPISGHKSVSWYQQVLGQGPQFIFQYYEKEERGRGNFPDRFSARQFPNYSSELNVNALLLGDSALYLCASSSDLYQTTQYFGPGTRLTVL.

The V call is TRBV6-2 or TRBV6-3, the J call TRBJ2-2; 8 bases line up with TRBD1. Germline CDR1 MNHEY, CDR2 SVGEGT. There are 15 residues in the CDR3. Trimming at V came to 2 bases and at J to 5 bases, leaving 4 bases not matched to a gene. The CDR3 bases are TGTGCCAGCAGTTACGGACAGGGTATAACCGGGGAGCTGTTTTTT. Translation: CASSYGQGITGELFF.

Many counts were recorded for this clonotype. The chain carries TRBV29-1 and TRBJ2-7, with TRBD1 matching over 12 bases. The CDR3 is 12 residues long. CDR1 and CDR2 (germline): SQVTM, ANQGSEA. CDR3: CSAGTGGNEQYF. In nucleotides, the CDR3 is TGCAGTGCCGGGACAGGGGGCAACGAGCAGTACTTC.

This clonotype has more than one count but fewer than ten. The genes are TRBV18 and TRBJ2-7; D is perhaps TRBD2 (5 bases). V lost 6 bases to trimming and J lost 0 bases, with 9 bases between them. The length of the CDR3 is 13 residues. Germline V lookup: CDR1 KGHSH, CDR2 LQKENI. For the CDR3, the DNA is TGTGCCAGCTCCACACGGGACTCCTACGAGCAGTACTTC. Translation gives CASSTRDSYEQYF.